This entry lists 5 T cell receptor beta chains sequenced from one sample in a study of cytomegalovirus exposure and HLA in healthy donors. The PCR was carried out with 60 Vbeta primers and 13 Jbeta primers. Libraries were prepared by immunoSEQ multiplex PCR; TCRdb keeps only in-frame clonotypes and omits some of them. The specimen's table records some 130,000 clones. The sequencing input was PBMCs. These receptors all come from a middle-aged woman in good health and CMV-seropositive.

J is TRBJ1-5 and V is TRBV7-9; 7 bases match TRBD1. Germline CDR1 and CDR2: SEHNR and FQNEAQ (reference sequence). Trimming at V came to 3 bases and at J to 7 bases, leaving 9 bases not matched to a gene. The CDR3 is 15 residues long. The CDR3 sequence: CASSFSTGRDQPQHF. CDR3 DNA: TGTGCCAGCAGCTTCTCGACAGGGCGGGACCAGCCCCAGCATTTT.

This chain links TRBV19 with TRBJ1-5; TRBD1 aligns across 8 bases. The CDR3 spans 13 residues. V shed 8 bases and J 7 bases; nucleotides not matched to a gene: 7. Germline V gene lookup returns CDR1 LNHDA and CDR2 SQIVND (reference sequence). The CDR3 sequence is CASAGTGGQPQHF. In DNA, the CDR3 is TGTGCCAGTGCCGGGACAGGTGGACAGCCCCAGCATTTT.

The chain joins TRBV9 to TRBJ2-1; D call uncertain. The CDR3 has 16 amino acids. V was cut by 0 bases and J by 1 base, with 11 bases left in between. Germline V CDR1 and CDR2: SGDLS, YYNGEE. This chain's CDR3 is CASSVGTLLSYNEQFF. The DNA of the CDR3 is TGTGCCAGCAGCGTAGGAACTCTCTTGTCCTACAATGAGCAGTTCTTC.

To note about this clone: The junction shows a germline mismatch at one end, possibly a read error. This chain links TRBV27 with TRBJ2-7, with TRBD1 matching over 9 bases. Germline V lookup: CDR1 MNHEY, CDR2 SMNVEV (reference sequence). The CDR3 length is 15 residues. The chain's CDR3 is CASSLTGTGTYEQYF. The CDR3 bases are TGTGCCAGCAGTCTAACCGGGACAGGGACATACGAGCAGTATTTC.

The chain has TRBV28 and TRBJ2-3, with a tentative D call TRBD2 (5 bases). Germline CDR1 reads MDHEN; CDR2 reads SYDVKM. The CDR3 contains 15 residues. Trimming removed 4 bases at V and 0 bases at J, with 11 bases between. CDR3 nucleotides: TGTGCCAGCAGTTCCCGGGGAGCTAGCACAGATACGCAGTATTTT. Its protein product is CASSSRGASTDTQYF.